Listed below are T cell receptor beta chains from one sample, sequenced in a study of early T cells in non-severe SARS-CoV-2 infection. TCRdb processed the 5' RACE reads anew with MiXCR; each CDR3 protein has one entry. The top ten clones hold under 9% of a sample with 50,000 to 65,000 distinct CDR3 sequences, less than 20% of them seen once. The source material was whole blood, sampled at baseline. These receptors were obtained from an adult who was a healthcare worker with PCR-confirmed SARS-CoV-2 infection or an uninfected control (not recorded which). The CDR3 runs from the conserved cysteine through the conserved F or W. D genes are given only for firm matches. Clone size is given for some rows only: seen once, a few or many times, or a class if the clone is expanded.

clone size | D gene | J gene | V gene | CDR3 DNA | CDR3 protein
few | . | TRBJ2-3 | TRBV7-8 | TGTGCCAGCAGCTTAGAGCCCCAAAACGCGGATACGCAGTATTTT | CASSLEPQNADTQYF
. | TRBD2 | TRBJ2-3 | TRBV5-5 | TGTGCCAGCAGCTTGATTGGCGGGGGGCCCACAGATACGCAGTATTTT | CASSLIGGGPTDTQYF
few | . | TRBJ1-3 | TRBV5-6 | TGTGCCAGCAGCTTGAGTGGCGGGGGAAGAAACACCATATATTTT | CASSLSGGGRNTIYF
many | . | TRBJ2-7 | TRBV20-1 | TGCAGTGCTAGACTAGACCACTCGCAGTACTTC | CSARLDHSQYF
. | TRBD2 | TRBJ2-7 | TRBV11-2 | TGTGCCAGCAGCTTACCGAGGGGACTAGCTTTGAGCTACGAGCAGTACTTC | CASSLPRGLALSYEQYF
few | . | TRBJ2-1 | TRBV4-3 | TGCGCCAGCAGCCAAGCTTATGGGAGGACAGCTCTCTACAATGAGCAGTTCTTC | CASSQAYGRTALYNEQFF
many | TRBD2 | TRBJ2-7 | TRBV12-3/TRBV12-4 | TGTGCCAGCAGTTTGCGGGGGAGTTCGGGCGAGCAGTACTTC | CASSLRGSSGEQYF
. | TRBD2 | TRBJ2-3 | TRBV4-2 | TGTGCCAGCAGCCAAGAAACTAGCGGCACAGATACGCAGTATTTT | CASSQETSGTDTQYF
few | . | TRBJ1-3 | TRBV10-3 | TGTGCCATCAGTGAGTGGGGCAGCTCTGGAAACACCATATATTTT | CAISEWGSSGNTIYF
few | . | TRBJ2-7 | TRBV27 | TGTGCCAGCAGTCGCCGGGCCTCCTACGAGCAGTACTTC | CASSRRASYEQYF
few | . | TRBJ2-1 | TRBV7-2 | TGTGCCAGCAGCCACCTCGGGGGCAGGGGATCCTACAATGAGCAGTTCTTC | CASSHLGGRGSYNEQFF
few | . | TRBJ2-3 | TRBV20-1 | TGCAGTGCTAGAGGCCGGGACACCTACACAGATACGCAGTATTTT | CSARGRDTYTDTQYF
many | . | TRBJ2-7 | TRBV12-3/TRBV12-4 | TGTGCCAGCAGTCGGGGAACCTACGAGCAGTACTTC | CASSRGTYEQYF
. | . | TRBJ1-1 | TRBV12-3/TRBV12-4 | TGTGCCAGCAGTTTATGGGCGGGGACTGAAGCTTTCTTT | CASSLWAGTEAFF